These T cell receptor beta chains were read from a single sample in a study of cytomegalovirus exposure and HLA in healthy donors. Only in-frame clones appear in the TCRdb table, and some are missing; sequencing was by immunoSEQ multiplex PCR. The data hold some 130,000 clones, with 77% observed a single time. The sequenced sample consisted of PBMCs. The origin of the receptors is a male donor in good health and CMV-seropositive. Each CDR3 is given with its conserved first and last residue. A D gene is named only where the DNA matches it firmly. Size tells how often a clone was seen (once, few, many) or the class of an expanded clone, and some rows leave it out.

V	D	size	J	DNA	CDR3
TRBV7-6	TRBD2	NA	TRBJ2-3	TGTGCCAGCAGCTTAGGGCTGACTAGCGGGATAAGGACAGATACGCAGTATTTT	CASSLGLTSGIRTDTQYF
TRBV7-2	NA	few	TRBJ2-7	TGTGCCAGCAGCTTATCAGGACAGTCCCACGAGCAGTACTTC	CASSLSGQSHEQYF
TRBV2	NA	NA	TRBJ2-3	TGTGCCAGCAGTGTGACTACAGGCACAGATACGCAGTATTTT	CASSVTTGTDTQYF
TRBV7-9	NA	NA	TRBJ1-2	TGTGCCAGCAGCTTAGCGGCGGGTTCATATGGCTACACCTTC	CASSLAAGSYGYTF
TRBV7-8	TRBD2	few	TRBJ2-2	TGTGCCAGCAGGGTTAGCGGGAGCGGCACCGGGGAGCTGTTTTTT	CASRVSGSGTGELFF
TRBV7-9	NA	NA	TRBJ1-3	TGTGCCAGCAGCCCGCCTGGTACAGGCCTCACTGGAAACACCATATATTTT	CASSPPGTGLTGNTIYF
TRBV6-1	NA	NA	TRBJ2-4	TGTGCCAGCAGTGATAGGGCGCAGGGTCTAGCCAAAAACATTCAGTACTTC	CASSDRAQGLAKNIQYF
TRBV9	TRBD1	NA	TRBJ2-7	TGTGCCAGCAGTGCCGGGACAGGGACTGGCGAGCAGTACTTC	CASSAGTGTGEQYF
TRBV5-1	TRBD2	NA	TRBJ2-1	TGCGCCAGCAGCCCCCCGCTGGCGGGAGGTGTGGATGAGCAGTTCTTC	CASSPPLAGGVDEQFF
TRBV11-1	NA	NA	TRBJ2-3	TGTGCCAGCAGCTTAGGAGTGGGCGATACGCAGTATTTT	CASSLGVGDTQYF
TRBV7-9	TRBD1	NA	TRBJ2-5	TGTTCCAGCAGCCAAGGACAGGGGAGTGGAGAGACCCAGTACTTC	CSSSQGQGSGETQYF
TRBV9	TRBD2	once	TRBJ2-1	TGTGCCAGCAGCCCGAGCGGGAGGGCTGACAATGAGCAGTTCTTC	CASSPSGRADNEQFF
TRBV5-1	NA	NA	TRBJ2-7	TGCGCCAGCAGCGGGAGCTCCTACGAGCAGTACTTC	CASSGSSYEQYF
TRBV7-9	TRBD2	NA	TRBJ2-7	TGTGCCAGCAGCCCCTCGACTAGCGGCTCCTACGAGCAGTACTTC	CASSPSTSGSYEQYF
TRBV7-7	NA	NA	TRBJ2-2	TGTGCCAGCAGCTTAGCGCCGGGAACCGGGGAGCTGTTTTTT	CASSLAPGTGELFF
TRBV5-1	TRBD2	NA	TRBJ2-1	TGCGCCAGCGGGCCCGGGGGGGGCAATGAGCAGTTCTTC	CASGPGGGNEQFF
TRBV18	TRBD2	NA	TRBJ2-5	TGTGCCAGCTCACCCCAGCGGGAGACCTTCGAGACCCAGTACTTC	CASSPQRETFETQYF
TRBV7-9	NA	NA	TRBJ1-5	TGTGCCAGCAGCTTAGTAACAATCGCGGACAATCAGCCCCAGCATTTT	CASSLVTIADNQPQHF
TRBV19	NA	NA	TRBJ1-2	TGTGCCAGTAGTCTCAGAGGAGCTAACTATGGCTACACCTTC	CASSLRGANYGYTF
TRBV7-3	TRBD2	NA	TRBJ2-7	TGTGCCAGCAGCTTCGGGGGAGGGCAGGACGAGCAGTACTTC	CASSFGGGQDEQYF
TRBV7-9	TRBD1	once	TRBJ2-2	TGTGCCAGCAGCTCCTCCCCCGGCAGGGGGCACGGGGACACCGGGGAGCTGTTTTTT	CASSSSPGRGHGDTGELFF
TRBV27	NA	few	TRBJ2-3	TGTGCCAGCAGTCCCTCGCGAGGGGGTTACGGCACAGATACGCAGTATTTT	CASSPSRGGYGTDTQYF
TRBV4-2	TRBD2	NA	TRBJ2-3	TGTGCCAGCAGGCGGGAGGGCACAGATACGCAGTATTTT	CASRREGTDTQYF
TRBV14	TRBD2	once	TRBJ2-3	TGTGCCAGCAGCCAATCTACCCGTAGCGGGGGCCTGGCAGATACGCAGTATTTT	CASSQSTRSGGLADTQYF
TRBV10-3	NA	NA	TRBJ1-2	TGTGCCACCAGCTATGAAGGGGTAGAGAACTATGGCTACACCTTC	CATSYEGVENYGYTF
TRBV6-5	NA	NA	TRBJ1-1	TGTGCCAGCAGTCGACAGGCGAACACTGAAGCTTTCTTT	CASSRQANTEAFF
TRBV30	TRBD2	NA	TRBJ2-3	TGTGCCTGGAGTGTAGGTCTAGCGGGGGCCGATACGCAGTATTTT	CAWSVGLAGADTQYF
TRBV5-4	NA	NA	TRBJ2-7	TGTGCCAGCAGCCCTGGTTGGGCCTCCTACGAGCAGTACTTC	CASSPGWASYEQYF
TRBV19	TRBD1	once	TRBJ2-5	TGTGCCAGTAGTATAGGGGGGACAGGGAAGACCCAGTACTTC	CASSIGGTGKTQYF
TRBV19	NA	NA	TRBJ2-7	TGTGCCAGTAGTATACAGGTCAGTTACGAGCAGTACTTC	CASSIQVSYEQYF
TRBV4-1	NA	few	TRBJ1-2	TGCGCCAGCAGCCAACCGACAGAAGCTAACTATGGCTACACCTTC	CASSQPTEANYGYTF
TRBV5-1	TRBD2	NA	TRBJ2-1	TGCGCCAGCAGCATTACGGCGGGAGGGCAAGAGCAGTTCTTC	CASSITAGGQEQFF
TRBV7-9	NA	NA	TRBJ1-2	TGTGCCAGCAGCCCCCTGGGGGCTAGGTATGGCTACACCTTC	CASSPLGARYGYTF
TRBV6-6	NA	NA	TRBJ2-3	TGTGCCAGCAGCCCCTGGACAGATGGGAGCACAGATACGCAGTATTTT	CASSPWTDGSTDTQYF
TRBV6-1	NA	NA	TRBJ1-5	TGTGCCAGCAGTTTCAGGGAAGATCAGCCCCAGCATTTT	CASSFREDQPQHF
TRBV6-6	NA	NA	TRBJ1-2	TGTGCCAGCAGTTACTCTCGGGGAGACTATGGCTACACCTTC	CASSYSRGDYGYTF
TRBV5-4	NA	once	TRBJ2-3	TGTGCCAGCACCCTCGGAGGAGGGATTTATGGCACAGATACGCAGTATTTT	CASTLGGGIYGTDTQYF
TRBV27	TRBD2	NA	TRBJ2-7	TGTGCCAGCAGTAAATCGAGGGCGGGAGGACACGAGCAGTACTTC	CASSKSRAGGHEQYF
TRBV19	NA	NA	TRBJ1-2	TGTGCCAGTACGGGAAACTATGGCTACACCTTC	CASTGNYGYTF
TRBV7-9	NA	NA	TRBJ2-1	TGTGCCAGCAGCTTACGCACGGATGAGCAGTTCTTC	CASSLRTDEQFF